This is a list of T cell receptor beta chains from one sample in a study of cytomegalovirus exposure and HLA in healthy donors. The assay was immunoSEQ multiplex PCR, and TCRdb's table has in-frame clones only and misses some. The sample lists about 130,000 clones, about four fifths occurring once. The material sequenced was PBMCs. Receptor source: a woman between 40 and 55 years old in good health and CMV-seronegative. Each CDR3 is given with its conserved first and last residue. The order of the fields is V gene, D gene, clone size, J gene, CDR3 protein, CDR3 DNA. The D gene is left open where the match is weak. The size entry is marked missing in some rows and otherwise reads once, few, many or a size class.

>TRBV5-1|TRBD1|NA|TRBJ2-7
CASSGKGQGASYEQYF
TGCGCCAGCAGCGGGAAAGGACAGGGGGCGTCCTACGAGCAGTACTTC
>TRBV10-3|NA|NA|TRBJ1-2
CAISEKEDSNYGYTF
TGTGCCATCAGTGAGAAAGAGGACTCTAACTATGGCTACACCTTC
>TRBV19|TRBD1|once|TRBJ1-1
CASSIAGQPQAFF
TGTGCCAGTAGTATAGCGGGACAGCCTCAAGCTTTCTTT
>TRBV2|NA|NA|TRBJ2-1
CASSLLASAFF
TGTGCCAGCAGCCTCTTGGCTAGCGCGTTCTTC
>TRBV19|TRBD1|NA|TRBJ1-3
CASSQQGVSGNTIYF
TGTGCCAGTAGTCAACAGGGGGTTTCTGGAAACACCATATATTTT
>TRBV9|NA|NA|TRBJ2-2
CASRSGTLNTGELFF
TGTGCCAGCCGGTCCGGGACTTTGAACACCGGGGAGCTGTTTTTT
>TRBV10-3|NA|few|TRBJ1-4
CAISESSVEKLFF
TGTGCCATCAGTGAGTCATCAGTTGAAAAACTGTTTTTT
>TRBV6-6|TRBD1|NA|TRBJ2-7
CASSYRRTGRSYEQYF
TGTGCCAGCAGTTACAGGCGGACAGGCCGATCCTACGAGCAGTACTTC
>TRBV14|TRBD1|NA|TRBJ2-7
CASSQGTGGSYEQYF
TGTGCCAGCAGCCAAGGGACAGGGGGATCCTACGAGCAGTACTTC
>TRBV5-6|NA|NA|TRBJ1-1
CASSLWLTQRAEAFF
TGTGCCAGCAGCTTGTGGTTAACCCAGCGGGCTGAAGCTTTCTTT
>TRBV7-2|NA|NA|TRBJ1-2
CASSPEGYGGYTF
TGTGCCAGCAGCCCAGAGGGTTATGGTGGCTACACCTTC
>TRBV12-5|NA|NA|TRBJ2-7
CASGEQGVYEQYF
TGTGCTAGTGGTGAACAGGGTGTATACGAGCAGTACTTC
>TRBV6-5|NA|NA|TRBJ2-7
CASSLDSRSSYEQYF
TGTGCCAGCAGCCTCGACAGCCGGAGCTCCTACGAGCAGTACTTC
>TRBV28|NA|NA|TRBJ1-1
CASRQRSGLNTEAFF
TGTGCCAGCCGCCAAAGGTCGGGATTGAACACTGAAGCTTTCTTT
>TRBV4-2|TRBD2|NA|TRBJ2-1
CASSQGLAGNNEQFF
TGTGCCAGCAGCCAAGGACTAGCGGGGAACAATGAGCAGTTCTTC
>TRBV4-2|TRBD2|NA|TRBJ2-5
CASSQAWTSGAQETQYF
TGTGCCAGCAGCCAAGCGTGGACTAGCGGGGCCCAAGAGACCCAGTACTTC
>TRBV6-1|TRBD2|NA|TRBJ2-5
CASSGTSGGLGQETQYF
TGTGCCAGCAGTGGGACTAGCGGGGGGCTGGGACAAGAGACCCAGTACTTC
>TRBV30|NA|NA|TRBJ2-5
CAWSVRVRETQYF
TGTGCCTGGAGTGTACGGGTTCGAGAGACCCAGTACTTC
>TRBV6-5|NA|NA|TRBJ1-2
CASSYLQNYGYTF
TGTGCCAGCAGTTACTTACAGAACTATGGCTACACCTTC
>TRBV7-2|TRBD1|few|TRBJ1-4
CASSLPTGGTNLNEKLFF
TGTGCCAGCAGCTTACCGACAGGGGGAACAAACTTGAATGAAAAACTGTTTTTT
>TRBV7-2|NA|NA|TRBJ1-2
CASTLSGVSYGYTF
TGTGCCAGCACCCTCTCGGGGGTCTCTTATGGCTACACCTTC
>TRBV6-4|TRBD2|NA|TRBJ2-3
CASSASGESTDTQYF
TGTGCCAGCAGCGCTAGCGGGGAGAGCACAGATACGCAGTATTTT
>TRBV5-6|NA|NA|TRBJ2-1
CASTTAGSYNEQFF
TGTGCCAGCACGACAGCCGGCTCCTACAATGAGCAGTTCTTC
>TRBV5-1|TRBD1|few|TRBJ1-2
CASSFYRGVTNYGYTF
TGCGCCAGCAGCTTTTACAGGGGGGTCACTAACTATGGCTACACCTTC
>TRBV5-1|TRBD2|NA|TRBJ2-3
CASSFGGRGDYTDTQYF
TGCGCCAGCAGCTTCGGTGGGCGGGGGGACTACACAGATACGCAGTATTTT
>TRBV5-1|TRBD2|NA|TRBJ2-3
CASSWGSGGPTDTQYF
TGCGCCAGCAGCTGGGGTAGCGGGGGACCCACAGATACGCAGTATTTT
>TRBV19|TRBD1|NA|TRBJ1-5
CASSMTGWVGQPQHF
TGTGCCAGTAGTATGACAGGGTGGGTTGGTCAGCCCCAGCATTTT